This T cell receptor (beta chain) was recorded in a study of blood T cell repertoires in COVID-19. On the study more broadly: Whether acute or convalescent, the COVID-19 samples came from the United States, Italy and Spain.

Germline V gene lookup returns CDR1 SNHLY and CDR2 FYNNEI. The CDR3 is made up of 14 amino acids. V shed 5 bases and J 6 bases; nucleotides not matched to a gene: 6. Per the authors' pipeline: Quantification of nucleated cells was approximated via reference gene primer amplification. TCRdb's copy holds only in-frame clones and misses some; the assay was immunoSEQ multiplex PCR. V and J calls and clone size are those listed in that table; D and trimming were worked out from the DNA. The data contain about 98,000 clones, about 85% of them singletons. The genes are TRBV2 and TRBJ1-5, with TRBD1 matching over 8 bases. Sequenced material: peripheral blood. This clonotype was obtained from a man in his fifties with active COVID-19. This CDR3 is CASSSDREVQPQHF. The CDR3 DNA reads as TGTGCCAGCAGTTCGGACAGGGAAGTTCAGCCCCAGCATTTT.